The 17 T cell receptor beta chains given below trace back to one sample, sequenced in a study of Graves' ophthalmopathy and Graves' hyperthyroidism. Using RNA transcripts, the TCR beta CDR3 regions were amplified. A first-round RT-PCR used HTBI primers, followed by a second-round multiplex PCR. TCRdb passed the multiplex PCR reads through MiXCR, listing each CDR3 protein once. The sample holds hundreds of thousands of distinct CDR3 sequences, about a fifth seen once. Sequencing was done on a sample of peripheral blood. These TCRs come from a woman aged 18-35 years with stable Graves' hyperthyroidism. Some clones in this sample may be carry-over from other donors' samples.

At least ten counts were recorded for this clonotype. The chain recombines TRBV7-2 with TRBJ1-2; D not certain. Trimming stripped 5 bases from V and 1 base from J, with 11 bases between. Per the germline V gene, CDR1 is SGHTA and CDR2 is FQGNSA. The CDR3 loop spans 14 amino acids. In nucleotides, the CDR3 is TGTGCCAGCAGCCCCGCAGTTATTAACTATGGCTACACCTTC. Translating it yields CASSPAVINYGYTF.

Many counts were recorded for this clonotype. This rearrangement joins TRBV19 to TRBJ1-1, with 8 positions matching TRBD1. This CDR3 comprises 12 residues. V shed 7 bases, J shed 4 bases, and the junction held 2 bases outside the gene matches. Germline V gives CDR1 LNHDA, CDR2 SQIVND (reference sequence). The CDR3 protein is CASNTGGTEAFF. The CDR3 nucleotides are TGTGCCAGTAATACAGGGGGCACTGAAGCTTTCTTT.

This clonotype was observed a few times. This may come from a read error, since a much larger clone is one base off. The gene calls are TRBV6-1 and TRBJ1-6; 8 bases agree with TRBD1. CDR1 is MNHNS and CDR2 is SASEGT in the germline V gene. CDR3 length: 18 residues. CDR3 nucleotide sequence: TGTGCCAGCAGTGAAGCCACCTTCGGGACAGGAGATAATTCACTCCTCCACTTT. Translating gives CASSEATFGTGDNSLLHF.

This clonotype was seen at least ten times. The chain has TRBV20-1 and TRBJ1-1, with D hard to call. V lost 4 bases and J lost 10, with 22 bases in between. The CDR3 covers 14 residues. Looked up from germline, CDR1 is DFQATT and CDR2 is SNEGSKA (reference sequence). In nucleotides, the CDR3 is TGCAGTGCTACCCCGGGGTCACTGAATGGGAGAGCTTTCTTT. It yields the protein CSATPGSLNGRAFF.

Comment on this clonotype: This may stem from a read error, because a much larger clone lies one nucleotide away. The CDR3 loop is CSAREWASANSYEQYF. The CDR3 DNA reads TGCAGTGCTAGAGAGTGGGCTAGCGCGAACTCCTACGAGCAGTACTTC. This chain connects TRBV20-1 to TRBJ2-7; D is perhaps TRBD2 (6 bases). CDR3 length equals 16 residues. CDR1 DFQATT and CDR2 SNEGSKA come from the germline V gene (reference sequence). The V gene lost 0 bases and the J gene lost 0 bases, with 15 bases spanning the gap.

In its sample, this clonotype was seen many times. V and J are TRBV7-2 and TRBJ2-2; TRBD2 is a possible D gene (5 bases). The CDR3 totals 15 residues. Germline CDR1 SGHTA, CDR2 FQGNSA. Deletions cut 3 bases from V and 3 bases from J, with 11 bases between. The CDR3 nucleotides are TGTGCCAGCAGCTTGCAGCAGGACTACACCGGGGAGCTGTTTTTT. Protein: CASSLQQDYTGELFF.

This clonotype was recorded many times. The rearrangement joins TRBV20-1 to TRBJ2-5; unclear D gene. Germline CDR1 reads DFQATT; CDR2 reads SNEGSKA (reference sequence). This CDR3 comprises 11 residues. The V and J ends lost 4 bases and 4 bases respectively, with 7 bases between them. DNA for the CDR3: TGCAGTGCTAAAAGTAGAGAGACCCAGTACTTC. Its translation: CSAKSRETQYF.

In its sample, this clonotype was seen many times. The rearrangement links TRBV7-3 to TRBJ1-2; D is unresolved. The CDR3 runs to 13 residues. Between the trimmed V and J ends, which lost 4 bases and 8 bases, there was a span of 14 bases. Germline V gene lookup returns CDR1 SGHTA and CDR2 FQGTGA. The CDR3 loop reads CASSWEGRFGYTF. DNA of the CDR3: TGTGCCAGCAGCTGGGAAGGGAGGTTCGGCTACACCTTC.

The chain combines TRBV6-1 with TRBJ1-2; 9 positions match TRBD1. CDR1 is MNHNS and CDR2 is SASEGT in the germline V gene. With V trimmed by 2 bases and J by 4 bases, 8 bases remained unmatched. This CDR3 is built from 16 residues. CDR3 amino acids: CASSELGTGTSYGYTF. The CDR3 DNA reads TGTGCCAGCAGTGAATTGGGGACAGGGACGAGCTATGGCTACACCTTC.

This clonotype occurred many times. V gene TRBV7-2 combines with J gene TRBJ1-2; D not certain. The CDR3 is 12 amino acids. The V and J ends lost 1 base and 8 bases respectively, with 8 bases between them. Germline loops: CDR1 SGHTA, CDR2 FQGNSA. CDR3 amino acids: CASSLGVVGYTF. The CDR3 nucleotides read TGTGCCAGCAGCTTAGGGGTCGTGGGCTACACCTTC. Full variable domain (missing parts from reference TRBV7-2 and TRBJ1-2): GAGVSQSPSNKVTEKGKDVELRCDPISGHTALYWYRQSLGQGLEFLIYFQGNSAPDKSGLPSDRFSAERTGGSVSTLTIQRTQQEDSAVYLCASSLGVVGYTFGSGTRLTVV.

This clonotype was recorded at least ten times. The chain has TRBV11-2 and TRBJ1-1; the D is unclear. Germline V gives CDR1 SGHAT, CDR2 FQNNGV. The CDR3 length is 13 residues. With 1 base removed from V and 3 bases from J, the gap between germline ends came to 6 bases. The CDR3 DNA sequence: TGTGCCAGCAGCTTAGCCTCTTACACTGAAGCTTTCTTT. Amino acid sequence: CASSLASYTEAFF.

This clonotype has at least ten counts. The V gene is TRBV10-3, the J gene TRBJ1-6; weak D call: TRBD1 (6 bases). Germline assignment: CDR1 ENHRY and CDR2 SYGVKD. V dropped 5 bases and J dropped 0 bases, with 17 bases sitting between them. This CDR3 has 18 amino acids. This chain's CDR3 is CAISSRGNPSSYNSPLHF. In DNA form, the CDR3 reads TGTGCCATCAGTTCTAGGGGGAACCCGAGCTCCTATAATTCACCCCTCCACTTT.

The gene calls are TRBV12-3 or TRBV12-4 and TRBJ1-2; D call uncertain. This CDR3 has 12 residues. V lost 4 bases and J lost 8, with 11 bases in between. The CDR3 DNA is TGTGCCAGCAGTTCTTCAACGTGGGGCTACACCTTC. This sequence encodes CASSSSTWGYTF.

Worth noting for this clonotype: Since a much larger clone is just one base distant, this may be a read error. CDR3 region: CASSPRGKGSGELCF. CDR3 in DNA: TGTGCCAGCAGTCCTCGCGGGAAAGGAAGCGGGGAGCTGTGTTTT. The chain links TRBV12-3 or TRBV12-4 to TRBJ2-2, with 7 bases that match TRBD2. This CDR3 is built from 15 residues.

This clonotype has ten or more counts. The chain combines TRBV2 with TRBJ2-2; maybe TRBD1 (6 bases). Looked up from germline, CDR1 is SNHLY and CDR2 is FYNNEI. CDR3 size: 14 residues. The V and J ends lost 8 bases and 1 base respectively, with 11 bases between them. CDR3 protein: CASRDTLNTGELFF. As DNA, the CDR3 is TGTGCCAGCCGGGACACTTTGAACACCGGGGAGCTGTTTTTT.

This clonotype was observed many times. One base away lies a much larger clone, so this may be a sequencing read error. CDR3 sequence reads: CVSSLRGYEQYF. The CDR3 bases are TGTGTCAGCAGTTTGAGAGGGTACGAGCAGTACTTC. The rearrangement uses TRBV28 and TRBJ2-7, with D tentatively TRBD2 (5 bases). CDR3 length: 12 amino acids. Germline loops: CDR1 MDHEN, CDR2 SYDVKM.

At least ten counts were recorded for this clonotype. The chain carries TRBV28 and TRBJ1-1, with D possibly being TRBD1 (6 bases). Trimming stripped 2 bases from V and 6 bases from J, with 13 bases between. The germline V gene encodes CDR1 MDHEN and CDR2 SYDVKM. There are 14 residues in the CDR3. Written as DNA, the CDR3 is TGTGCCAGCAGTTTAATTTTGGGGGCTGCTGAAGCTTTCTTT. Translation gives CASSLILGAAEAFF.